Following are 23 T cell receptor beta chains from one sample sequenced in a study of technical replicates of blood from a handful of donors. The assay was immunoSEQ multiplex PCR, and TCRdb's table has in-frame clones only and misses some. The repertoire holds about 62,000 clones, with around 87% as singletons. What was sequenced was PBMCs. The source is a human donor in good health. Some clones in this sample may be carry-over from other donors' samples.

The V gene is TRBV5-1, the J gene TRBJ1-1; no definite D call. The CDR3 contains 14 residues. Germline assignment: CDR1 SGHRS and CDR2 YFSETQ. Trimming shortened V by 0 bases and J by 1 base, and 7 bases separated the two germline ends. The CDR3 coding sequence is TGCGCCAGCAGCTTGGATGTCCAGAACACTGAAGCTTTCTTT. Its protein is CASSLDVQNTEAFF.

The chain carries TRBV5-1 and TRBJ2-7; TRBD2 matches 8 bases. CDR1 SGHRS and CDR2 YFSETQ come from the germline V gene. This CDR3 has 12 amino acids. Trimming took 4 bases from V and 4 from J; bases not matched to a gene: 1. CDR3 nucleotide sequence: TGCGCCAGCAGCCCGGGGGGGTACGAGCAGTACTTC. Protein product: CASSPGGYEQYF.

V is TRBV6-5 and J is TRBJ1-1; D remains unclear. The CDR3 loop spans 13 amino acids. The germline V gene encodes CDR1 MNHEY and CDR2 SVGAGI. Between the trimmed V and J ends, which lost 4 bases and 6 bases, there was a span of 12 bases. This chain's CDR3 is CASSWWGAAEAFF. CDR3 nucleotides: TGTGCCAGCAGTTGGTGGGGAGCGGCTGAAGCTTTCTTT.

CDR3 residues: CASSYVGRAGAYNEQFF. The DNA of the CDR3 is TGTGCCAGCAGCTATGTAGGTAGGGCAGGGGCATACAATGAGCAGTTCTTC. The V call is TRBV14, the J call TRBJ2-1, with a possible D match to TRBD1 (6 bases). The CDR3 extends over 17 amino acids. V shed 5 bases and J shed 4 bases, with 21 bases lying between them. Germline V gene data show CDR1 as SGHDN and CDR2 as FVKESK.

The chain employs TRBV29-1 and TRBJ2-2; D is perhaps TRBD2 (6 bases). CDR1 SQVTM and CDR2 ANQGSEA come from the germline V gene. CDR3 length equals 15 residues. V was cut by 6 bases and J by 5 bases, with 19 bases left in between. In DNA form, the CDR3 reads TGCAGCGTAGGGTCCCCCGGAGCGGGTACCGGGGAGCTGTTTTTT. It translates to CSVGSPGAGTGELFF.

This rearrangement joins TRBV7-2 to TRBJ2-2; TRBD2 is a possible D gene (5 bases). Germline CDR1 reads SGHTA; CDR2 reads FQGNSA. Trimming removed 5 bases from V and 0 bases from J, with 13 bases in between. The CDR3 loop spans 16 amino acids. The CDR3 loop is CASSQPRGANTGELFF. DNA of the CDR3: TGTGCCAGCAGCCAGCCCCGGGGAGCGAACACCGGGGAGCTGTTTTTT. The whole variable domain, filled in from reference TRBV7-2 and TRBJ2-2, reads GAGVSQSPSNKVTEKGKDVELRCDPISGHTALYWYRQSLGQGLEFLIYFQGNSAPDKSGLPSDRFSAERTGGSVSTLTIQRTQQEDSAVYLCASSQPRGANTGELFFGEGSRLTVL.

The chain is built from TRBV7-2 and TRBJ2-5, with D possibly matching TRBD2 (6 bases). Trimming cost V 2 bases and J 4 bases, with 14 bases left between them. Germline V gives CDR1 SGHTA, CDR2 FQGNSA. There are 15 residues in the CDR3. DNA of the CDR3: TGTGCCAGCAGCTTATCGTCCGGGGGAAGAGAGACCCAGTACTTC. Residues: CASSLSSGGRETQYF.

This clone has only a few counts. This chain joins TRBV4-1 and TRBJ2-7; TRBD1 matches at 7 bases. Germline assignment: CDR1 MGHRA and CDR2 YSYEKL. The J segment lost 2 bases and the V segment lost 3 bases, leaving 1 base of the junction unmatched. The CDR3 consists of 13 residues. The CDR3 bases are TGCGCCAGCAGCCAGGACAGGACCTACGAGCAGTACTTC. It specifies CASSQDRTYEQYF.

This chain uses TRBV5-1 with TRBJ1-2, with 7 bases lining up with TRBD1. The CDR3 is 15 amino acids. The J segment lost 8 bases and the V segment lost 2 bases, leaving 12 bases of the junction unmatched. CDR1 SGHRS and CDR2 YFSETQ come from the germline V gene. The CDR3 spells CASSLEGAFGAGYTF. In DNA form, the CDR3 reads TGCGCCAGCAGCTTAGAGGGGGCGTTCGGGGCAGGCTACACCTTC.

This clone was seen only a few times. The chain joins TRBV6-5 to TRBJ1-3; no reliable D call. V shed 0 bases and J shed 2 bases, with 8 bases lying between them. This CDR3 has 15 amino acids. CDR1 MNHEY and CDR2 SVGAGI come from the germline V gene. The CDR3: CASSYSSRTGNTIYF. The CDR3 nucleotides read TGTGCCAGCAGTTACTCGTCCAGGACTGGAAACACCATATATTTT.

The gene calls are TRBV6-5 and TRBJ1-2; tentatively, D is TRBD1 (6 bases). The CDR3 runs 13 residues. The V gene lost 4 bases and the J gene lost 8 bases, with 14 bases spanning the gap. CDR1 and CDR2 (germline): MNHEY, SVGAGI. CDR3 nucleotides: TGTGCCAGCAGTTCCACAGGGAGTGGCGGCTACACCTTC. Translated, it gives CASSSTGSGGYTF.

The V call is TRBV7-9, the J call TRBJ1-2; D unresolved. Germline CDR1 and CDR2: SEHNR and FQNEAQ (reference sequence). The germline V and J ends were trimmed by 11 bases and 2 bases, with 27 bases remaining between them. The CDR3 is made up of 17 amino acids. CDR3 sequence reads: CAGHPWAAIRKNYGYTF. The CDR3 DNA reads as TGTGCCGGCCACCCATGGGCCGCAATCAGGAAAAACTATGGCTACACCTTC.

The rearrangement uses TRBV6-1 and TRBJ2-7, with D perhaps matching TRBD1 (6 bases). Germline CDR1 is MNHNS and CDR2 is SASEGT. This CDR3 has 14 residues. V was pared by 5 bases and J by 2 bases, with 13 bases between. This CDR3 reads CASSRQVPTYEQYF. As DNA, the CDR3 is TGTGCCAGCAGTCGACAGGTCCCCACCTACGAGCAGTACTTC.

V and J are TRBV6-5 and TRBJ2-7; D gene ambiguous. V was pared by 0 bases and J by 6 bases, with 12 bases between. Germline V gene data show CDR1 as MNHEY and CDR2 as SVGAGI. The CDR3 totals 14 residues. Here the CDR3 reads CASSYSSLSSEQYF. Written as DNA, the CDR3 is TGTGCCAGCAGTTACTCCTCATTATCTAGCGAGCAGTACTTC.

This chain uses TRBV5-4 with TRBJ2-1; 15 bases align to TRBD2. This CDR3 is built from 16 residues. V shed 2 bases, J shed 7 bases, and the junction held 4 bases outside the gene matches. Germline CDR1 SGHNT, CDR2 YYREEE (reference sequence). CDR3 sequence: CASSLGGLAGGNEQFF. DNA of the CDR3: TGTGCCAGCAGCTTAGGGGGACTAGCGGGGGGAAATGAGCAGTTCTTC.

The chain employs TRBV4-2 and TRBJ2-2; 8 bases map to TRBD2. CDR3 length: 16 residues. The ends lost 3 bases at V and 1 base at J; junction bases unmatched: 4. CDR1 LGHNA and CDR2 YNFKEQ come from the germline V gene. The CDR3 nucleotides are TGTGCCAGCAGCCAGCACACTAGCGGGAACACCGGGGAGCTGTTTTTT. Its protein is CASSQHTSGNTGELFF.

J is TRBJ2-7 and V is TRBV2; D might be TRBD2 (5 bases). The CDR3 is made up of 12 amino acids. V was trimmed by 4 bases and J by 6 bases, leaving 10 bases between them. CDR1 and CDR2 (germline): SNHLY, FYNNEI. CDR3 DNA sequence: TGTGCCAGCAGTGCCCTAGCTTCCGAGCAGTACTTC. Protein: CASSALASEQYF.

V gene TRBV6-5 combines with J gene TRBJ1-1, with D unresolved. The CDR3 consists of 14 residues. Deletions cut 4 bases from V and 4 bases from J, with 13 bases between. From germline, CDR1 is MNHEY and CDR2 SVGAGI. Here the CDR3 reads CASSFLRPGTEAFF. The CDR3 DNA follows: TGTGCCAGCAGTTTCCTTCGTCCGGGCACTGAAGCTTTCTTT.

V is TRBV2 and J is TRBJ2-2; perhaps TRBD2 as D (6 bases). Deletions cut 7 bases from V and 0 bases from J, with 15 bases between. Germline V gene lookup returns CDR1 SNHLY and CDR2 FYNNEI. The CDR3 extends over 16 amino acids. For the CDR3, the DNA is TGTGCCAGCACCAAGGAAGCGGGCTCGAACACCGGGGAGCTGTTTTTT. Amino acid sequence: CASTKEAGSNTGELFF.

This clone is a singleton in its sample. The chain uses TRBV11-1 and TRBJ1-6; TRBD1 aligns across 7 bases. This CDR3 region has 14 residues. The junction had 8 bases not matched to a gene; V was cut back by 6 bases and J by 9 bases. Looked up from germline, CDR1 is SGHAT and CDR2 is FQDESV (reference sequence). For the CDR3, the DNA is TGTGCCAGCAGGGGCGACAGGGAAACTTCACCCCTCCACTTT. Translation gives CASRGDRETSPLHF.

The chain combines TRBV5-4 with TRBJ2-7, with a possible D match to TRBD2 (6 bases). Germline V gives CDR1 SGHNT, CDR2 YYREEE (reference sequence). The CDR3 contains 12 residues. V lost 4 bases and J lost 7, with 12 bases in between. CDR3 region: CASSGEAWEQYF. The CDR3 DNA follows: TGTGCCAGCAGCGGGGAGGCTTGGGAGCAGTACTTC.

V is TRBV4-2 and J is TRBJ2-5; 13 bases agree with TRBD2. J lost 5 bases, V lost 3 bases, and 9 bases had no gene match. The CDR3 consists of 17 residues. CDR1 is LGHNA, CDR2 YNFKEQ, per germline. The CDR3 loop reads CASSQDTSGGVWETQYF. The CDR3 DNA reads TGTGCCAGCAGCCAGGACACTAGCGGGGGGGTTTGGGAGACCCAGTACTTC.

The J gene is TRBJ1-2, the V gene TRBV2, with D possibly matching TRBD1 (6 bases). The V end was cut by 6 bases, the J end by 0 bases, with 14 bases between. The CDR3 consists of 15 residues. The germline CDR1 and CDR2 sequences are SNHLY and FYNNEI. CDR3 amino acids: CASRQTRDTNYGYTF. CDR3 DNA: TGTGCCAGCAGACAAACCCGGGACACTAACTATGGCTACACCTTC.